This TCR beta chain was identified in a study of T cells after yellow fever vaccination (dated by TCRdb to the late 2010s). Study-wide context: The SMART-Seq v4 Ultra Low Input RNA kit was used to prepare libraries from fractions with low cell numbers. Bulk TCR alpha and beta repertoires were sequenced longitudinally to track T-cell clones before and after primary and booster YFV17D yellow fever vaccination. Two healthy male donors, one aged 18 to 29 and one aged 30 to 40 years, were included in the cohort. Blood was collected at multiple timepoints before and after primary and secondary immunization, and bulk PBMC replicates and cell subsets were isolated. Study-wide findings and limitations: After the booster, most clones that had expanded after primary vaccination were detected again (around 97% of CD4 and around nine tenths of CD8), suggesting broad maintenance of memory. Because abundant contaminating clonotypes from the bulk population could be contained in FACS-sorted repertoires, computational filtering was required. Compared with the primary T-cell response, the secondary T-cell response was weaker but faster, peaking on day 5 rather than day 15. The study included only two donors, which limits how far the findings can be generalized. A small share of clonotypes was detected in both CD4 and CD8 compartments, with the overlap likely arising from convergent recombination.

The CDR3 sequence holds 14 residues, the cysteine and phenylalanine included. Of all the DNA, just the CDR3 is kept, 42 bases in frame from base 1. V gives up 1 base and J gives up 4 bases, and the segment between their germline ends measures 11 bases. CDR1 SGHRS and CDR2 YFSETQ were looked up in the germline V gene. The sample holds a few counts of this clonotype. The antigen it binds to is not known. Base qualities were left out, and no much larger clone turns up one base away. TCR cDNA was synthesized by 5'RACE template switching, which introduced a universal primer site and unique molecular identifiers. Priming for cDNA synthesis came from both the TCR alpha and TCR beta constant segments. Two PCR steps were used to amplify libraries, with sample barcodes and sequencing adapters being added in the second step. Sequencing of the libraries was done on either Illumina HiSeq 2500 (2x100 bp) or NovaSeq (2x150 bp). From the authors' description of their analysis: Demultiplexing of reads and collapsing into UMI consensus sequences were performed with MIGEC, and V(D)J alignment was carried out with MiXCR. Clonotypes responding to the vaccine were identified with edgeR on replicate PBMC samples, with the criteria of FDR below 0.01 and a log2 fold change above 5 up to day 15. Each bulk clonotype was labeled CD4 or CD8 based on which sequenced repertoire, CD4 or CD8, contained the clonotype at higher abundance. The public reads were quality trimmed at Q25 with fastp and then assembled into clones with MiXCR by TCRdb, keeping productive beta chains. Identical CDR3 proteins give one entry, which carries the most common genes and DNA. TCRdb assigned the V and J calls; the authors' analysis was not used. This sample has about 580,000 distinct CDR3 sequences in its table, and about a sixth of those were observed once. The ten largest clonotypes hold 17% of the sample.

The meaning of the sample's treatment or condition label: live attenuated yellow fever vaccine strain. At each blood-draw timepoint, two biological replicates of bulk PBMCs were collected. PBMCs were isolated from peripheral blood using a standard Ficoll-Paque protocol. RNA was extracted with TriZol from bulk PBMCs, CD4 and CD8 fractions, and dextramer-positive and dextramer-negative fractions. The sample in question was PBMCs, obtained about 5 days after the first yellow fever vaccination. Recombination joined TRBV5-1 with TRBJ1-1; the D gene lacks a confident call. The TCR originated in a man aged 18 to 30 who received the YFV17D yellow fever vaccine. The nucleotide sequence reads as follows: TGCGCCAGCAGCTTGAGTTTGCCATCCACTGAAGCTTTCTTT. This gives the protein CASSLSLPSTEAFF.